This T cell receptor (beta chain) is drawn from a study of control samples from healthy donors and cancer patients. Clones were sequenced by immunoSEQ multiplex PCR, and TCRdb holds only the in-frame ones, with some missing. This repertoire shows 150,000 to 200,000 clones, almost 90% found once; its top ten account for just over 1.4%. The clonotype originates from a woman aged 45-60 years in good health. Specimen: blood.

The CDR3 bases are TGTGCCAGCAGCGTAGGGGCCGTTCCCTCCTACGAGCAGTACTTC. Residues: CASSVGAVPSYEQYF. The V and J genes are TRBV9 and TRBJ2-7; D is uncertain. The germline V gene has CDR1 SGDLS and CDR2 YYNGEE. V lost 0 bases and J 0 bases, leaving 10 bases between the germline ends. The CDR3 sequence is 15 residues long.